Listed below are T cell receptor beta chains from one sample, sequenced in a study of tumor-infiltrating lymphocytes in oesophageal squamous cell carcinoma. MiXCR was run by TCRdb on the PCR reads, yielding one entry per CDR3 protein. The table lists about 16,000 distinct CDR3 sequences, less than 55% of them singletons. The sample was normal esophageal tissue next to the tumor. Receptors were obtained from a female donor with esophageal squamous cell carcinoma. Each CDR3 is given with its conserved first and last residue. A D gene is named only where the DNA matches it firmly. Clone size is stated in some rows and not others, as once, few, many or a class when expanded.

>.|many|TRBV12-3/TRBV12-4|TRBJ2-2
TGTGCCAGCAGTGACCCCGGAGGGAACACCGGGGAGCTGTTTTTT
CASSDPGGNTGELFF
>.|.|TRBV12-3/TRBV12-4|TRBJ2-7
TGTGCCAGCAGTTTAGCGGCAGAGACCTACGAGCAGTACTTC
CASSLAAETYEQYF
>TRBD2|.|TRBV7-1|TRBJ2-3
TGTGCCAGCAGCCGCCTAGCGGGAGGGTCCACAGATACGCAGTATTTT
CASSRLAGGSTDTQYF
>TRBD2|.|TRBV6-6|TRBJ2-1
TGTGCCAGCAGACCCTCGTCGGGGGGTAGGAAAAATGAGCAGTTCTTC
CASRPSSGGRKNEQFF
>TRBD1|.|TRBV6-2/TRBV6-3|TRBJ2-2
TGTGCCAGCAGGAGGGGTGGGACAGGGAAAACCGGGGAGCTGTTTTTT
CASRRGGTGKTGELFF
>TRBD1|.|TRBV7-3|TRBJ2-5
TGTGCCAGCAGCTTCGGGACAGGGAAAGAGACCCAGTACTTC
CASSFGTGKETQYF
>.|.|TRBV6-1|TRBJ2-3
TGTGCCAGCTCGGACGGCGAGCTGTATTTT
CASSDGELYF
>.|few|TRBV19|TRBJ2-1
TGTGCCAGTAGTATAGTCCATATGACCTACGAGCAGTTCTTC
CASSIVHMTYEQFF
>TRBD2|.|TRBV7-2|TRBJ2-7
TGTGCCAGCAGCTTAAGGTCTAGCGGGACGGGTGAGCAGTACTTC
CASSLRSSGTGEQYF
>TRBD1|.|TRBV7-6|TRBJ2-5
TGTGCCAGCAGCTTATTACAGGGGGCCCAGACCCAGTACTTC
CASSLLQGAQTQYF
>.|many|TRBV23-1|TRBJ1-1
TGCGCCAGCAGTCGAGGGAGGGAGACCAACACTGAAGCTTTCTTT
CASSRGRETNTEAFF
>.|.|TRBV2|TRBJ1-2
TGTGCCAGCACCAGGGACAAGGAAGGCTACACCTTC
CASTRDKEGYTF
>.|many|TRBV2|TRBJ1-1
TGTGCCACCGAACAGGAGATGAACACTGAAGCTTTCTTT
CATEQEMNTEAFF
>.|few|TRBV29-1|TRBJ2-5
TGCAGCGTTGTATCGGTGGGAGAGACCCAGTACTTC
CSVVSVGETQYF
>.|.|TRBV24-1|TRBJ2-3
TGTGCCACCAGTGGGGGATTTTCGCAGTATTTT
CATSGGFSQYF
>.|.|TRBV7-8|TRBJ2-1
TGTGCCAGCACCCAAGCACAGGGGGGGAGTGAGCAGTTCTTC
CASTQAQGGSEQFF
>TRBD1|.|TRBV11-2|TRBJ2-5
TGTGCCAGCAGCTTAGTTGGACAGGGGGAGACCCAGTACTTC
CASSLVGQGETQYF
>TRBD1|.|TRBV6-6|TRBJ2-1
TGTGCCAGCAGTGGACTCACAGGGGGCAATGAGCAGTTCTTC
CASSGLTGGNEQFF
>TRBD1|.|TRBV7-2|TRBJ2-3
TGTGCCAGCAGCGGGAAGGGGGCAATATTTACGCAGTATTTT
CASSGKGAIFTQYF
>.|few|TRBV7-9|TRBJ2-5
TGTGCCAGCAGCTTAGGCCTGGGTCCTTACCCAGAGACCCAGTACTTC
CASSLGLGPYPETQYF
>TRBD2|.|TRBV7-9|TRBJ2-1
TGTGCCAGCAGTAATAGCGGGAGGAGCTACGAGCAGTTCTTC
CASSNSGRSYEQFF
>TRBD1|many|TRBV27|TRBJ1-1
TGTGCCAGCAGTTTATCGATTAATACAGGGGCTGAAGCTTTCTTT
CASSLSINTGAEAFF
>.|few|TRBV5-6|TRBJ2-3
TGTGCCAGCAGCTTGTTCGCCGGGGCGCCTCACACAGATACGCAGTATTTT
CASSLFAGAPHTDTQYF
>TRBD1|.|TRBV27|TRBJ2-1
TGTGCCAGCAGAAACAGGGGTTTGCTAGTCAATGAGCAGTTCTTC
CASRNRGLLVNEQFF
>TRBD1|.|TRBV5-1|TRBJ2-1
TGCGCCAGCAGGGGACAGGGCTCTAATTCACCCCTCCACTTC
CASRGQGSNSPLHF
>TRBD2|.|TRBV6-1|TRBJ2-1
TGTGCCACCGCGCGGCGGGAGGGTTACAATGAGCAGTTCTTC
CATARREGYNEQFF
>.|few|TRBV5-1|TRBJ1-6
TGCGCCAGCAGCTTTTCCAGGGAGGGGGAGACCCAGTACTTT
CASSFSREGETQYF
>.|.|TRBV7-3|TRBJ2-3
TGTGCCAGCAGCTCGACACAGGGTGATACGCAGTATTTT
CASSSTQGDTQYF
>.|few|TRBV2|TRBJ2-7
TGTGCCAGCTTAAGGAGGGCCTACGAGCAGTACTTC
CASLRRAYEQYF
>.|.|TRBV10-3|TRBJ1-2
TGTGCCATCAGTGAGTCGCAGGGGCTCGGCTACACCTTC
CAISESQGLGYTF
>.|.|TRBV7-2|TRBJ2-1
TGTGCCAGCAGCTTAGACTCCCCGCCAAGGGGTGAGCAGTTCTTC
CASSLDSPPRGEQFF
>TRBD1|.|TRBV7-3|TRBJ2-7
TGTGCCAGCAGCTTGGGGACAGAGCTCTCCTACGAGCAGTACTTC
CASSLGTELSYEQYF
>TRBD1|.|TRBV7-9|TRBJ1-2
TGTGCCAGCTCGGGGACAGGAGCTAACTATGGCTACACCTTC
CASSGTGANYGYTF
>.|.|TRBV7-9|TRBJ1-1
TGTGCCAGCGGCACAGGACCGAACACTGAAGCTTTCTTT
CASGTGPNTEAFF
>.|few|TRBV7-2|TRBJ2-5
TGTGCCAGCAGCCTAGCCGTGAGGGCCGGTGAGACCCAGTACTTC
CASSLAVRAGETQYF
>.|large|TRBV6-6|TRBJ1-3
TGTGCCAGCAGTTACTCTCGGATCTCTGGAAACACCATATATTTT
CASSYSRISGNTIYF
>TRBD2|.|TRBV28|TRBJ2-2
TGTGCCACCGCCGGGAGGTTCACCGGGAAGCTGTTTTTT
CATAGRFTGKLFF
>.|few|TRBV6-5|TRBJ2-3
TGTGCCAGCAGTTCACCCAGCGGCACAGATACGCAGTATTTT
CASSSPSGTDTQYF
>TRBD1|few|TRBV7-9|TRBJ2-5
TGTGCCAGCAGCCGTGGGACAGCCGCGGAGACCCAGTACTTC
CASSRGTAAETQYF
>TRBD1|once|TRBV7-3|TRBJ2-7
TGTGCCAGCAGCCTGACAGGGGGGGGGGAGCAGTACTTC
CASSLTGGGEQYF